This passage covers 8 T cell receptor beta chains from one sample sequenced in a study of shared clonotypes between healthy human individuals. Here immunoSEQ multiplex PCR was the method, and the copy in TCRdb shows in-frame clones only, minus some. The table has 980,000 or so clones, 70% to 85% seen once; the top ten hold approximately 1.5%. Sequencing used memory CD4+ T cells sorted from blood. Subset denoted: CD45RA-negative fraction. The receptors stem from a man aged 18 to 29 in good health.

The chain links TRBV2 to TRBJ1-5, with D possibly matching TRBD1 (6 bases). The CDR3 is 15 residues long. In germline, CDR1 is SNHLY, CDR2 FYNNEI. Trimming took off 6 bases at V and 0 bases at J, with 12 bases between the two ends. The CDR3 coding sequence is TGTGCCAGCAGCCCGAGGGGGAATAGCAATCAGCCCCAGCATTTT. Translating gives CASSPRGNSNQPQHF.

The chain has TRBV5-1 and TRBJ1-2; TRBD1 agrees at 7 bases. The CDR3 length is 17 residues. V shed 4 bases and J 5 bases; nucleotides not matched to a gene: 17. Germline V CDR1 and CDR2: SGHRS, YFSETQ. CDR3 sequence reads: CASSLKTGLGQAYGYTF. DNA for the CDR3: TGCGCCAGCAGCCTAAAGACAGGGCTAGGGCAAGCTTATGGCTACACCTTC.

This rearrangement joins TRBV6-1 to TRBJ2-2; D may be TRBD2 (6 bases). The CDR3 extends over 14 amino acids. CDR1 is MNHNS, CDR2 SASEGT, per germline. V was shortened by 1 base and J by 8 bases, with 11 bases between the two germline ends. CDR3 coding DNA: TGTGCCAGCAGTGAAGTGTGGGGAGGAGGGGAGCTGTTTTTT. Translated, it gives CASSEVWGGGELFF.

As for this clone: This sequence may be a read error, since a much larger clone differs from it by one base. The sample has other DNA sequences that encode this CDR3 too. The gene calls are TRBV6-6 and TRBJ1-3; unclear D gene. Germline loops: CDR1 MNHNY, CDR2 SVGAGI (reference sequence). This CDR3 is 13 amino acids long. Trimming pared 0 bases from V and 3 bases from J, leaving 3 bases between. The CDR3 loop is CASSYSSGNTIYF. The CDR3 DNA follows: TGTGCCAGCAGTTACTCGAGTGGAAACACCATATATTTT.

The chain employs TRBV27 and TRBJ2-1; TRBD2 matches at 9 bases. This CDR3 comprises 15 residues. The trim removed 7 bases at V and 9 bases at J, leaving 13 bases unmatched. The germline V gene has CDR1 MNHEY and CDR2 SMNVEV (reference sequence). CDR3 protein: CASTKALAGTVEQFF. Written as DNA, the CDR3 is TGTGCCAGCACCAAGGCGCTAGCGGGGACGGTTGAGCAGTTCTTC.

V usage is TRBV11-2 and J usage is TRBJ2-2; the D is unclear. The CDR3 totals 13 residues. Between the trimmed V and J ends, which lost 1 base and 8 bases, there was a span of 8 bases. Germline assignment: CDR1 SGHAT and CDR2 FQNNGV. The CDR3 nucleotides read TGTGCCAGCAGCTTAGGGGCTGTTGGGGAGCTGTTTTTT. It encodes CASSLGAVGELFF. Drawing the rest from reference TRBV11-2 and TRBJ2-2, the complete variable domain is EAGVAQSPRYKIIEKRQSVAFWCNPISGHATLYWYQQILGQGPKLLIQFQNNGVVDDSQLPKDRFSAERLKGVDSTLKIQPAKLEDSAVYLCASSLGAVGELFFGEGSRLTVL.

This rearrangement joins TRBV4-3 to TRBJ2-3; 7 bases agree with TRBD2. The CDR3 covers 15 residues. The ends lost 1 base at V and 2 bases at J; junction bases unmatched: 3. Germline loops: CDR1 LGHNA, CDR2 YSLEER. CDR3 residues: CASSQVAGITDTQYF. DNA of the CDR3: TGCGCCAGCAGCCAAGTAGCGGGTATCACAGATACGCAGTATTTT.

This clone was counted between two and nine times. The rearrangement links TRBV7-6 to TRBJ1-3, with no clear D. V was clipped by 5 bases and J by 0 bases, with 11 bases between them. The CDR3 is 15 residues long. Germline lookup yields CDR1 SGHVS and CDR2 FNYEAQ. The CDR3 reads CASSPSQSSGNTIYF. The CDR3 coding sequence is TGTGCCAGCAGCCCATCACAGAGCTCTGGAAACACCATATATTTT.